This T cell receptor (beta chain) was sequenced during a study of blood T cell repertoires in COVID-19. CDR1 SGHTA and CDR2 FQGNSA come from the germline V gene. Losses at the gene ends were 4 bases for V and 5 bases for J; bases not matched to a gene: 7. The CDR3 sequence is 16 residues long. The table came from immunoSEQ multiplex PCR; TCRdb's copy has only in-frame clones and leaves some out. The data contain around 120,000 clones, about 79% of them singletons. Material: peripheral blood. This receptor was taken from a man aged 70-80 years with acute or convalescent COVID-19. The chain uses TRBV7-2 and TRBJ2-2, with 10 bases lining up with TRBD1. Here the CDR3 reads CASSSRQGAGTGELFF. The CDR3 DNA is TGTGCCAGCAGCTCTAGACAGGGGGCGGGGACCGGGGAGCTGTTTTTT.